This T cell receptor beta chain stems from a study of control samples from healthy donors and cancer patients (TCRdb year 2020). Libraries were made using the immunoSEQ multiplex PCR assay. TCRdb obtained this table from immuneACCESS and retained in-frame rearrangements with V and J assigned. These tables miss some clones; where compared with another copy, unresolved V genes account for less than half of the shortfall, and the remainder is unexplained. The sample table lists about 130,000 clones, roughly 90% of them with a count of one. Roughly 7.8% of the sample rests with the top ten. To note about this clone: Which antigen it targets is not known. Base qualities are not recorded, but no much larger clone differs from it by a single base.

The cysteine opens and the phenylalanine closes a CDR3 of 16 amino acids. The retained sequence is limited to the CDR3, 48 bases, with the frame set at the first base. The germline V gene (reference sequence) specifies MNHEY as CDR1 and SMNVEV as CDR2. The trim is 2 bases for V and 0 bases for J, with a gap of 8 bases between the germline ends. Input material: blood. The chain is made from TRBV27 and TRBJ2-6, with the D gene call left open. The TCR sequence derives from a man between 18 and 35 years old in good health. The DNA sequence follows: TGTGCCAGCAGTTTACTTGGGGTCTCTGGGGCCAACGTCCTGACTTTC. Its translation is CASSLLGVSGANVLTF.